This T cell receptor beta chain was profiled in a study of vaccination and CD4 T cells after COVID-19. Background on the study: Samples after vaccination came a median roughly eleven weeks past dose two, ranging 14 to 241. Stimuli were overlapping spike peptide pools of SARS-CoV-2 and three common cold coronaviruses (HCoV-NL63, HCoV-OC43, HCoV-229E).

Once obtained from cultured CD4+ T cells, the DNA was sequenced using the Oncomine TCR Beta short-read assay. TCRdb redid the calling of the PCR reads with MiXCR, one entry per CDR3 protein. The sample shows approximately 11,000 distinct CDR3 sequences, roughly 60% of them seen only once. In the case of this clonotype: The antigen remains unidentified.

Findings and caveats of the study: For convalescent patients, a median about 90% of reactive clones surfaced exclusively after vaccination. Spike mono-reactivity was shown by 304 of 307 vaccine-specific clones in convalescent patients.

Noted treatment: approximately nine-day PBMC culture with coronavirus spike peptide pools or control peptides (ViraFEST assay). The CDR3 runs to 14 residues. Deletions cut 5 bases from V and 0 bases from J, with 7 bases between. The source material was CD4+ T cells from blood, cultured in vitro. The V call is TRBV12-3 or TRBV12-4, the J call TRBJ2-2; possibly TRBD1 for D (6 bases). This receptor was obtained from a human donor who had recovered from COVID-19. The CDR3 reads CASSGTSNTGELFF. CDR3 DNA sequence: TGTGCCAGCAGTGGGACATCGAACACCGGGGAGCTGTTTTTT.